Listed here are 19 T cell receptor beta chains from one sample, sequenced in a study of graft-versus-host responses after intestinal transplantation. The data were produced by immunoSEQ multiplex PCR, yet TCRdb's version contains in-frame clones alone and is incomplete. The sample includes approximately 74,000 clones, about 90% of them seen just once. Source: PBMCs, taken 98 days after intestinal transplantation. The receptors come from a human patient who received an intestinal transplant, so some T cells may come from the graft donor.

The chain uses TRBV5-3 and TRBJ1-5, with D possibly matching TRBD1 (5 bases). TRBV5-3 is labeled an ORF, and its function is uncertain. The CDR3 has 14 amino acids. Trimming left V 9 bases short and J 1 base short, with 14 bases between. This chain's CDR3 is CAIAPGDSNQPQHF. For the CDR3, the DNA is TGTGCCATCGCACCTGGGGACAGCAATCAGCCCCAGCATTTT.

CDR3 sequence (DNA): TGTGCCAGCAGCCTCCTAACAGGGTTGGAGACCCAGTACTTC. Translating it yields CASSLLTGLETQYF. V and J are TRBV11-2 and TRBJ2-5; weak D call: TRBD1 (6 bases). The germline V gene has CDR1 SGHAT and CDR2 FQNNGV. CDR3 length: 14 residues. V lost 5 bases and J lost 5, with 15 bases in between.

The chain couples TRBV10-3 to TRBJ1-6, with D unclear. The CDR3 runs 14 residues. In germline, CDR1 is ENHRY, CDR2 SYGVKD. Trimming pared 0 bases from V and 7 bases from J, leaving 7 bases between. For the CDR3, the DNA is TGTGCCATCAGTGAGTCTGTGACAAATTCACCCCTCCACTTT. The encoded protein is CAISESVTNSPLHF.

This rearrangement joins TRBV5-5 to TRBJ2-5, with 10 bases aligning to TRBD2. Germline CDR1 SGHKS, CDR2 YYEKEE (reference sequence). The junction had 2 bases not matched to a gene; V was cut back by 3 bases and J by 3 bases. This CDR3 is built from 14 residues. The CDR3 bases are TGTGCCAGCAGCTCCCTAGCGGGAGAAGAGACCCAGTACTTC. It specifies CASSSLAGEETQYF. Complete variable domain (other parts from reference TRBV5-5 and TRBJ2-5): DAGVTQSPTHLIKTRGQQVTLRCSPISGHKSVSWYQQVLGQGPQFIFQYYEKEERGRGNFPDRFSARQFPNYSSELNVNALLLGDSALYLCASSSLAGEETQYFGPGTRLLVL.

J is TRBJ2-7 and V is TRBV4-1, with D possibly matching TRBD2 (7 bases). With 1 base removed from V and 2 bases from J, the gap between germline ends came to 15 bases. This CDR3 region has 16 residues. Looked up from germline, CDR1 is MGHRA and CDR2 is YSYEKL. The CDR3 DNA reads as TGCGCCAGCAGCCAAGCCGTGGGGGGGGGCCCCTACGAGCAGTACTTC. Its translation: CASSQAVGGGPYEQYF.

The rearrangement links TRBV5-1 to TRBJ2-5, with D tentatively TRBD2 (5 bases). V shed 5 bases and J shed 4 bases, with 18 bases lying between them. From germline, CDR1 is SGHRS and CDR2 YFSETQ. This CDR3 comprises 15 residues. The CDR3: CASRDLRERVETQYF. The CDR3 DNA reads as TGCGCCAGCAGGGATCTTCGGGAAAGGGTAGAGACCCAGTACTTC.

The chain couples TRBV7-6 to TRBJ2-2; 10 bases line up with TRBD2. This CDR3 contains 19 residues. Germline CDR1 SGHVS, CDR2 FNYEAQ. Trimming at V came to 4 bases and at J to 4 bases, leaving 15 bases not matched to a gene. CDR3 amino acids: CASSSSRGELAGFTGELFF. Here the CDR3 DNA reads TGTGCCAGCAGCTCTTCGAGGGGGGAACTAGCGGGGTTCACCGGGGAGCTGTTTTTT.

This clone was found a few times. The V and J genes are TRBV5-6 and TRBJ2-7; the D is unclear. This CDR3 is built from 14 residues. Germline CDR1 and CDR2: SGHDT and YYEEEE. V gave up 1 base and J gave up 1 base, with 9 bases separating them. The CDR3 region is CASSLMSPSYEQYF. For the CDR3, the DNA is TGTGCCAGCAGCTTGATGTCACCTTCCTACGAGCAGTACTTC.

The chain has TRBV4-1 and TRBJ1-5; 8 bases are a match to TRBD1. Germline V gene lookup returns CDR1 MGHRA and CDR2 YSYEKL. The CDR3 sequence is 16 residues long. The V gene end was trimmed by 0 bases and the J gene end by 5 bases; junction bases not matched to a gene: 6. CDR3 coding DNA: TGCGCCAGCAGCCAAGATCCCGACAGGGGCCATCAGCCCCAGCATTTT. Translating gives CASSQDPDRGHQPQHF.

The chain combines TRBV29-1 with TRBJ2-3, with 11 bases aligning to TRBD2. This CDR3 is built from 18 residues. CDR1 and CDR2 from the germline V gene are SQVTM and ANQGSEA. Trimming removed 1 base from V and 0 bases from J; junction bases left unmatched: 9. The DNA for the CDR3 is TGCAGCGTTGAAGGGCTAGCGGGAGGCCCCGGGAGCACAGATACGCAGTATTTT. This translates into CSVEGLAGGPGSTDTQYF.

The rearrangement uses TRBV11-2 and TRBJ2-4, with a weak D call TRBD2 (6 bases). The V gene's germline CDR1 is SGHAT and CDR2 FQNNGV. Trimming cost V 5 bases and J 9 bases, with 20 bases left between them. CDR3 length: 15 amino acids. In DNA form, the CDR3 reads TGTGCCAGCAGCCCCGGGACTCCCCACGGCTTCATTCAGTACTTC. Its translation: CASSPGTPHGFIQYF.

CDR3 nucleotides: TGTGCCAGCAGCATATCAGGGGGCGTCAAGGACACTGAAGCTTTCTTT. It specifies CASSISGGVKDTEAFF. The V and J genes are TRBV5-4 and TRBJ1-1, with 8 bases aligning to TRBD1. Trimming took 4 bases from V and 3 from J; bases not matched to a gene: 11. This CDR3 is built from 16 residues. Germline V gives CDR1 SGHNT, CDR2 YYREEE (reference sequence).

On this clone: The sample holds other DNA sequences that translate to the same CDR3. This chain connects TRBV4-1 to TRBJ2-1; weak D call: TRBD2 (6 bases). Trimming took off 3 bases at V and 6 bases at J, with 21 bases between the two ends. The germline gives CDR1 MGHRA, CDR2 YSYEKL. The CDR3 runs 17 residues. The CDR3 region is CASSQGGPGLWSNEQFF. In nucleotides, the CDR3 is TGCGCCAGCAGCCAGGGCGGACCGGGACTTTGGTCCAATGAGCAGTTCTTC.

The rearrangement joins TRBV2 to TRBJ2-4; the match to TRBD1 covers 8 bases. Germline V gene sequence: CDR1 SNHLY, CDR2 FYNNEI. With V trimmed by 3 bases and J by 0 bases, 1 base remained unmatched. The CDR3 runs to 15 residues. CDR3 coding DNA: TGTGCCAGCAGTGACAGGGGGCTAGCCAAAAACATTCAGTACTTC. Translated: CASSDRGLAKNIQYF. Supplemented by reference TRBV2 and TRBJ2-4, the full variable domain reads EPEVTQTPSHQVTQMGQEVILRCVPISNHLYFYWYRQILGQKVEFLVSFYNNEISEKSEIFDDQFSVERPDGSNFTLKIRSTKLEDSAMYFCASSDRGLAKNIQYFGAGTRLSVL.

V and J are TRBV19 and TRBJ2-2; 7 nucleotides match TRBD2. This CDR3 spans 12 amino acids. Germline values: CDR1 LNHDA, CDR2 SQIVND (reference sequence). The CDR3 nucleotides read TGTGCGGGGAGACGGGGGGCCGGGGAGCTGTTTTTT. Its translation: CAGRRGAGELFF.

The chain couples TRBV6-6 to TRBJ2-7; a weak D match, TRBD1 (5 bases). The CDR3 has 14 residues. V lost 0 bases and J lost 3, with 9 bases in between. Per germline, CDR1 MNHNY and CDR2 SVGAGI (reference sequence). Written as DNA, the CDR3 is TGTGCCAGCAGTTACTCGACAGCAGACTACGAGCAGTACTTC. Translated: CASSYSTADYEQYF.

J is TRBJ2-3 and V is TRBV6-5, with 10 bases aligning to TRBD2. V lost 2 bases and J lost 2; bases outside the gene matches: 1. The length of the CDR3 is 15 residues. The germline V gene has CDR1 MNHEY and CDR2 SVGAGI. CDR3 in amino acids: CASSYLAGATDTQYF. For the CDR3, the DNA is TGTGCCAGCAGTTACCTAGCGGGAGCCACAGATACGCAGTATTTT.

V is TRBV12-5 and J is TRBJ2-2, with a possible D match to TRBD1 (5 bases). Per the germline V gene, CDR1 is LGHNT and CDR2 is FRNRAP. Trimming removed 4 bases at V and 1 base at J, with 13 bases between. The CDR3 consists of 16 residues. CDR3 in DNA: TGTGCTAGTGGTTCGCTTCCGACAGTGAACACCGGGGAGCTGTTTTTT. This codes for CASGSLPTVNTGELFF. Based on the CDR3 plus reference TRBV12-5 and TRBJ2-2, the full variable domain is DARVTQTPRHKVTEMGQEVTMRCQPILGHNTVFWYRQTMMQGLELLAYFRNRAPLDDSGMPKDRFSAEMPDATLATLKIQPSEPRDSAVYFCASGSLPTVNTGELFFGEGSRLTVL.

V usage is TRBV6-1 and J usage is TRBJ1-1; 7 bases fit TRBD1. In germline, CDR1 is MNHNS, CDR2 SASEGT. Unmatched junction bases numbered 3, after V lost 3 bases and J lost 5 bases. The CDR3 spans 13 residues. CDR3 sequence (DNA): TGTGCCAGCAGTGAGGGCAGGGGGACTGAAGCTTTCTTT. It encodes CASSEGRGTEAFF.